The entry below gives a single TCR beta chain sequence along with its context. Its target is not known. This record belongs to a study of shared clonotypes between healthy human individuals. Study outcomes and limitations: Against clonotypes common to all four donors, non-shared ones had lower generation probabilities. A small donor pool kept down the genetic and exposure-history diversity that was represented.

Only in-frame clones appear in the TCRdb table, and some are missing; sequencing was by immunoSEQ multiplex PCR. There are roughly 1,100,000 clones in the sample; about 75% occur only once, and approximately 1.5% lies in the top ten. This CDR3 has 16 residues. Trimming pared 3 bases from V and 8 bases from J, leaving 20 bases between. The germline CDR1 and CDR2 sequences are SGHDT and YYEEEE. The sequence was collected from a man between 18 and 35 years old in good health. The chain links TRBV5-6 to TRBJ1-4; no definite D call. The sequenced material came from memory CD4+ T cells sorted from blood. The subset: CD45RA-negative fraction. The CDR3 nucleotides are TGTGCCAGCAGCTCACCGGTTAAAGCGCTGAGGGAAAAACTGTTTTTT. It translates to CASSSPVKALREKLFF.